This T cell receptor (beta chain) was captured by sequencing in a study of T cells in Graves' hyperthyroidism and ophthalmopathy. Overall study findings and caveats: From stable hyperthyroidism, ophthalmopathy was separated by a 13 V-J model. The model anticipated ophthalmopathy a median around six months pre-onset.

Amplification of TCR beta CDR3 regions used RNA as the template. RT-PCR in the first round (using the HTBI primer set) targeted the TCR CDR3. TCRdb redid the calling of the multiplex PCR reads with MiXCR, one entry per CDR3 protein. Of about 270,000 distinct CDR3 sequences listed, over 20% are singletons. V lost 4 bases and J lost 7, with 16 bases in between. Germline V gene sequence: CDR1 SQVTM, CDR2 ANQGSEA. The CDR3 contains 14 residues. This clonotype has only a few counts. Its antigen is currently unknown. The receptor was isolated from a man in his thirties or forties with Graves' ophthalmopathy. Sequenced material: blood. The genes are TRBV29-1 and TRBJ1-4, with D perhaps matching TRBD1 (5 bases). CDR3 coding DNA: TGCAGCGTTGGCCCGGGCCCTAGGGGTGAAAAACTGTTTTTT. Its protein product is CSVGPGPRGEKLFF. The full variable domain, in which reference TRBV29-1 and TRBJ1-4 provide the parts outside the CDR3, is SAVISQKPSRDICQRGTSLTIQCQVDSQVTMMFWYRQQPGQSLTLIATANQGSEATYESGFVIDKFPISRPNLTFSTLTVSNMSPEDSSIYLCSVGPGPRGEKLFFGSGTQLSVL.